Described below is a single T cell receptor beta chain sequence and its context. Its target is not known. Sequenced by immunoSEQ multiplex PCR; TCRdb stores in-frame clones only, minus some. The table records about 60,000 clones, roughly 84% of them present only once. The V gene's germline CDR1 is MNHNS and CDR2 SASEGT. With 8 bases clipped from V and 7 bases from J, the junction kept 7 bases outside the gene matches. The CDR3 is 13 residues long. This record belongs to a study of OX40 agonist ivuxolimab in advanced cancers. Study as a whole: One hepatocellular carcinoma and a couple of cutaneous melanoma patients partially responded. Study-level findings and limits: With doses of 0.1 to 3.0 mg/kg, CD4+ and CD8+ blood T cells had undergone clonal expansion by week 6. Some of the lowest clonal expansion was seen in partial responders at 0.1-3.0 mg/kg.

Exclusion of a patient followed from autoimmune disease history or systemic immunosuppression. This clonotype originated in an adult with an advanced solid tumor such as melanoma, head and neck, liver or kidney cancer. The chain links TRBV6-1 to TRBJ2-4; TRBD2 matches 8 bases. The specimen was CD4+ or CD8+ T cells sorted from blood, collected in a trial of the OX40 agonist ivuxolimab. CDR3 in amino acids: CASGASGWNIQYF. The CDR3 DNA reads as TGTGCCAGCGGAGCTAGCGGGTGGAACATTCAGTACTTC.